The sequence of this T cell receptor beta chain was determined in a study of blood T cell repertoires in COVID-19. About the research overall: The samples span acute and convalescent COVID-19 from the United States, Italy and Spain. T cells, B-cell-depleted T cells, or PBMCs provided the cDNA or gDNA that served as material.

In the authors' methods: Amplification of reference gene primers was used by the study to estimate nucleated cell counts. Profiled with immunoSEQ multiplex PCR; TCRdb holds only in-frame clones, not every one. V and J calls plus clone size are reproduced from that table; the DNA served to infer D and trimming. The data hold under 100,000 clones, with 65% to 85% observed a single time. Sequenced: peripheral blood. This receptor was identified in a woman aged 55-70 years with acute or convalescent COVID-19.

CDR3 in DNA: TGTGCCAGCGCAAAGACTAGCGGGAGAGTAGGGGGCACAGATACGCAGTATTTT. Translated: CASAKTSGRVGGTDTQYF. J is TRBJ2-3 and V is TRBV9; 12 bases are a match to TRBD2. The V gene's germline CDR1 is SGDLS and CDR2 YYNGEE. J gave up 1 base and V 7 bases, and 13 bases lay outside the gene matches. The CDR3 totals 18 residues.